Below, 5 T cell receptor beta chains from the same sample are listed, as sequenced in a study of T cell changes during pregnancy in multiple sclerosis. Here immunoSEQ multiplex PCR was the method, and the copy in TCRdb shows in-frame clones only, minus some. This sample has about 75,000 clones, with approximately 93% found just once. The material was CD4+ T cells from peripheral blood mononuclear cells, obtained after pregnancy. The receptors here all came from a female donor with multiple sclerosis, enrolled in a pregnancy study.

The chain has TRBV19 and TRBJ2-1, with 11 positions matching TRBD2. J was trimmed by 7 bases and V by 7 bases; bases with no gene match: 9. The germline V gene encodes CDR1 LNHDA and CDR2 SQIVND (reference sequence). This CDR3 has 15 residues. CDR3 in amino acids: CASTIAGGPRNEQFF. In DNA, the CDR3 is TGTGCCAGTACCATAGCGGGAGGGCCAAGAAATGAGCAGTTCTTC.

This chain joins TRBV28 and TRBJ2-7; 9 nucleotides match TRBD1. Trimming removed 6 bases from V and 5 bases from J; junction bases left unmatched: 8. The CDR3 extends over 14 amino acids. CDR1 is MDHEN, CDR2 SYDVKM, per germline. CDR3 nucleotides: TGTGCCAGCAGATATACAGGGGGCAGGAACGAGCAGTACTTC. Residues: CASRYTGGRNEQYF.

The chain joins TRBV4-3 to TRBJ2-1; D is possibly TRBD2 (5 bases). CDR1 is LGHNA and CDR2 is YSLEER in the germline V gene. Trimming left V 0 bases short and J 6 bases short, with 12 bases between. This CDR3 contains 15 residues. The CDR3 coding sequence is TGCGCCAGCAGCCAAGATCGCCTAGCTGGCAATGAGCAGTTCTTC. Its translation is CASSQDRLAGNEQFF.

V gene TRBV27 combines with J gene TRBJ2-1; D is perhaps TRBD1 (6 bases). CDR3 size: 15 residues. Germline V gene data show CDR1 as MNHEY and CDR2 as SMNVEV (reference sequence). The V end lost 10 bases, the J end lost 9 bases, and 25 bases lay between the germline ends. The CDR3 sequence is CATRNNRVVAGEQFF. CDR3 DNA: TGTGCCACACGGAACAACAGGGTTGTGGCGGGTGAGCAGTTCTTC.

The chain employs TRBV5-1 and TRBJ2-7, with D possibly matching TRBD2 (6 bases). V gave up 4 bases and J gave up 3 bases, with 8 bases separating them. The CDR3 runs to 12 residues. CDR1 and CDR2 (germline): SGHRS, YFSETQ. The CDR3 here is CASSKEGYEQYF. CDR3 nucleotides: TGCGCCAGCAGCAAGGAGGGCTACGAGCAGTACTTC.